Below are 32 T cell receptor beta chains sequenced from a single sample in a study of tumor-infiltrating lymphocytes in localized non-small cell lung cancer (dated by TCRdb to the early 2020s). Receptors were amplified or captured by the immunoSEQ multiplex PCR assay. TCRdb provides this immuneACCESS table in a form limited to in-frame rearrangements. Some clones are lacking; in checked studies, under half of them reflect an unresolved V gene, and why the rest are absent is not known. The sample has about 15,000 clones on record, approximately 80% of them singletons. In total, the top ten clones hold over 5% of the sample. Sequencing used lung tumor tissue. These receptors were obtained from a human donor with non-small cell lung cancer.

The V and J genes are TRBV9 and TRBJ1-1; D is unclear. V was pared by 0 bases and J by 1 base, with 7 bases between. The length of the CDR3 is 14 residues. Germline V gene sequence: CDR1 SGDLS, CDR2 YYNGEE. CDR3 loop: CASSVAVGNTEAFF. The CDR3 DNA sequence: TGTGCCAGCAGCGTAGCGGTTGGGAACACTGAAGCTTTCTTT.

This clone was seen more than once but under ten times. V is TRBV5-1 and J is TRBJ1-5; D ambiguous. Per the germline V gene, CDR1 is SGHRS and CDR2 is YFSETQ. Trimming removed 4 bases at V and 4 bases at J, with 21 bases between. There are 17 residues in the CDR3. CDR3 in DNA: TGCGCCAGCAGCCCCAGTCTCCGGGCGGGGAAAAATCAGCCCCAGCATTTT. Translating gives CASSPSLRAGKNQPQHF.

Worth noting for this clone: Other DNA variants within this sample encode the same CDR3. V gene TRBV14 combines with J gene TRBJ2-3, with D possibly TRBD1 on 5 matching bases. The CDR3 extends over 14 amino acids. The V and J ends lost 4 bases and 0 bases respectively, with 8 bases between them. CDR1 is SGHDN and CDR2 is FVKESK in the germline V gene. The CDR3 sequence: CASSPRQSTDTQYF. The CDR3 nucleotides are TGTGCCAGCAGCCCTAGACAGAGCACAGATACGCAGTATTTT.

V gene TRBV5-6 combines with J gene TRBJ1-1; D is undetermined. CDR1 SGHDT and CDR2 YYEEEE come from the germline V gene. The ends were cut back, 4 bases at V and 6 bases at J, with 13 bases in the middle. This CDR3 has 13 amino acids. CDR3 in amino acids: CASSLLMSSEAFF. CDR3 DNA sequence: TGTGCCAGCAGCCTCTTAATGTCTTCTGAAGCTTTCTTT.

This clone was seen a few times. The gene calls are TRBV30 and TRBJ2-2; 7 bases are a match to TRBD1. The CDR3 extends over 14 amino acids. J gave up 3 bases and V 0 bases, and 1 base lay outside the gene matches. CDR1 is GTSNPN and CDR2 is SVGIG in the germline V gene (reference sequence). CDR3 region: CAWSVQGYTGELFF. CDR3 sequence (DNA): TGTGCCTGGAGTGTACAGGGGTACACCGGGGAGCTGTTTTTT.

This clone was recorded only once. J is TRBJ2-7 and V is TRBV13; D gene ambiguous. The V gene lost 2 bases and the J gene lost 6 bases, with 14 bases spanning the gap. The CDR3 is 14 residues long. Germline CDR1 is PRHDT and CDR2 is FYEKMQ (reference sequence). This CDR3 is CASSLRRTGGEQYF. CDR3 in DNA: TGTGCCAGCAGCTTAAGAAGGACGGGCGGCGAGCAGTACTTC.

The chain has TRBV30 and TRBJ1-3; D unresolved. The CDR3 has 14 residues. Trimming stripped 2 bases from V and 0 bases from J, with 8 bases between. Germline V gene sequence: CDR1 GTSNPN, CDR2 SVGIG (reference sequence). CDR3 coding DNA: TGTGCCTGGAGTAGTGGGAGCTCTGGAAACACCATATATTTT. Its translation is CAWSSGSSGNTIYF.

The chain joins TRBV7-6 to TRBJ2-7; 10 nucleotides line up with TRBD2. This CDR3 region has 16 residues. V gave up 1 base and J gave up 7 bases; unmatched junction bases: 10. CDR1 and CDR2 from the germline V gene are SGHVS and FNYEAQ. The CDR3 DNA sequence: TGTGCCAGCAGCTTAGTTTCGGCTAGCGGGAGTAAAGAGCAGTACTTC. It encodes CASSLVSASGSKEQYF.

The CDR3 region has the DNA TGTGCCAGTAGTATCTTGGGACAGGGACAGGGCTACACCTTC. Translated, it gives CASSILGQGQGYTF. The chain joins TRBV19 to TRBJ1-2; 9 nucleotides align to TRBD1. V lost 3 bases to trimming and J lost 8 bases; unmatched junction nucleotides: 7. CDR3 length: 14 residues. Germline CDR1 reads LNHDA; CDR2 reads SQIVND (reference sequence).

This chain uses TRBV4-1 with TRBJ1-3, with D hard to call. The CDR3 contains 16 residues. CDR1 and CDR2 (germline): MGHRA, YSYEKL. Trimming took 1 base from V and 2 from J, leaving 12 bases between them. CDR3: CASSQAPSGAGNTIYF. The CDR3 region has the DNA TGCGCCAGCAGCCAAGCACCTTCCGGGGCTGGAAACACCATATATTTT.

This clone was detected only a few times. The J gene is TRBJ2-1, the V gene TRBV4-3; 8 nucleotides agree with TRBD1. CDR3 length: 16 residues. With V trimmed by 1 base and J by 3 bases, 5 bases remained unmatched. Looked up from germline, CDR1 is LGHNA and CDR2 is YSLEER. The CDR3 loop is CASSQVQGAVYNEQFF. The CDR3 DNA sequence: TGCGCCAGCAGCCAAGTGCAGGGGGCAGTCTACAATGAGCAGTTCTTC.

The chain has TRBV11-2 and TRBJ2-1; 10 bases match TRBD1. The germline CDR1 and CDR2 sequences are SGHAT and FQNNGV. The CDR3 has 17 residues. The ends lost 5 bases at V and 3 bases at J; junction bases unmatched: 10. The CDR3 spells CASSRQGAGHNYNEQFF. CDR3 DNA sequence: TGTGCCAGCAGCCGACAGGGGGCGGGACACAACTACAATGAGCAGTTCTTC.

CDR3: CASRGPLNTEAFF. The CDR3 DNA is TGTGCCAGTAGGGGACCGTTGAACACTGAAGCTTTCTTT. V is TRBV19 and J is TRBJ1-1; D possibly corresponds to TRBD1 (5 bases). The CDR3 is 13 amino acids. The germline V gene has CDR1 LNHDA and CDR2 SQIVND (reference sequence). V was pared by 6 bases and J by 0 bases, with 8 bases between.

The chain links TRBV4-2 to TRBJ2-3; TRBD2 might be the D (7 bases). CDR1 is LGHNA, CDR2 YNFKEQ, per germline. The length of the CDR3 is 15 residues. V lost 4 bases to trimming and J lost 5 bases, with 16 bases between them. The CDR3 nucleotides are TGTGCCAGCAGCCCGCTAGGGGGGGGCGTAGATACGCAGTATTTT. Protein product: CASSPLGGGVDTQYF.

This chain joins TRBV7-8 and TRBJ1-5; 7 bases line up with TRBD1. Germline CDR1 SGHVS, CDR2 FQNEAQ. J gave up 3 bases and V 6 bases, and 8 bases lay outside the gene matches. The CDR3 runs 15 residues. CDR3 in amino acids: CASSPIGGINQPQHF. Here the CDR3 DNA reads TGTGCCAGCAGTCCCATAGGGGGCATCAATCAGCCCCAGCATTTT.

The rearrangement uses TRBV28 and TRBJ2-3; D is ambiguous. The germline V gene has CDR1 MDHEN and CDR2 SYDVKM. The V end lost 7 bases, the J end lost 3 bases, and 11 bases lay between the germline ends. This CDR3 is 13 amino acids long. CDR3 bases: TGTGCCAGCAAGTTTACCATTACAGATACGCAGTATTTT. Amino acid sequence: CASKFTITDTQYF.

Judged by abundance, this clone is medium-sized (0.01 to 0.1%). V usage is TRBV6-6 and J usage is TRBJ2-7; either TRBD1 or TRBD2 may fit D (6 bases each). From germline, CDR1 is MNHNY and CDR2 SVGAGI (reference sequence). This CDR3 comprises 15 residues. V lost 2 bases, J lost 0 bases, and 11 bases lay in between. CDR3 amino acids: CASSYLGGSSYEQYF. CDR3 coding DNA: TGTGCCAGCAGTTACCTCGGGGGCTCCTCCTACGAGCAGTACTTC.

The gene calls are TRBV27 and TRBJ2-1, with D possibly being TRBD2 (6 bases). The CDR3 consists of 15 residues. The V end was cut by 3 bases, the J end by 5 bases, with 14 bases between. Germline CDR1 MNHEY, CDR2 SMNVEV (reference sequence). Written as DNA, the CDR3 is TGTGCCAGCAGTTTGCGTGGGACTTCCAACAATGAGCAGTTCTTC. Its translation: CASSLRGTSNNEQFF.

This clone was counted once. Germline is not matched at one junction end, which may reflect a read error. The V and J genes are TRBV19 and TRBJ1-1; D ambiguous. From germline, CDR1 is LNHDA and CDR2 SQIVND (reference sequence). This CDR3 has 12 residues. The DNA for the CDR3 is TGTGCCAGTAGTATAGATTCCCGCCCCGAGATCTTT. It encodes CASSIDSRPEIF.

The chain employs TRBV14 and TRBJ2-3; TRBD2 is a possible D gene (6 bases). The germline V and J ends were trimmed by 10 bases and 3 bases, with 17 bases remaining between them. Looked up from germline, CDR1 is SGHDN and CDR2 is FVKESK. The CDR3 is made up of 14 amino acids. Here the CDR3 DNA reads TGTGCCACCTCCGGACTACTCGTTACAGATACGCAGTATTTT. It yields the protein CATSGLLVTDTQYF.

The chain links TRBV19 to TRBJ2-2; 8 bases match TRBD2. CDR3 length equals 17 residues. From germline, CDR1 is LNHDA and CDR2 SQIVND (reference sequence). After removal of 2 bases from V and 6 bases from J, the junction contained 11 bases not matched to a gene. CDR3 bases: TGTGCCAGTAGTATACTAAATAGCGGGACGAGCGCCGGGGAGCTGTTTTTT. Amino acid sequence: CASSILNSGTSAGELFF.

The DNA for the CDR3 is TGCGCCAGCAGCCAGGCCGAACTACTGACCGGGGAGCTGTTTTTT. It specifies CASSQAELLTGELFF. The chain couples TRBV4-1 to TRBJ2-2; D unclear. The germline V gene has CDR1 MGHRA and CDR2 YSYEKL. The CDR3 runs to 15 residues. The germline V and J ends were trimmed by 3 bases and 5 bases, with 13 bases remaining between them.

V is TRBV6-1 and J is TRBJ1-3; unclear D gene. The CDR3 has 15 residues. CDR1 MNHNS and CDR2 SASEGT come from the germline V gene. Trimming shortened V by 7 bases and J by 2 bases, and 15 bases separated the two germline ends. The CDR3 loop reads CASTRSAGAGNTIYF. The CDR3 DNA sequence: TGTGCCAGCACCAGAAGTGCTGGAGCTGGAAACACCATATATTTT.

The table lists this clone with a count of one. The CDR3 region has the DNA TGTGCCAGCAGTTTCGGGGGAGCAGGCGGCTACACCTTC. It is translated as CASSFGGAGGYTF. J is TRBJ1-2 and V is TRBV28; possible D gene TRBD1, 5 bases. V was cut by 3 bases and J by 8 bases, with 13 bases left in between. In germline, CDR1 is MDHEN, CDR2 SYDVKM. This CDR3 region has 13 residues.

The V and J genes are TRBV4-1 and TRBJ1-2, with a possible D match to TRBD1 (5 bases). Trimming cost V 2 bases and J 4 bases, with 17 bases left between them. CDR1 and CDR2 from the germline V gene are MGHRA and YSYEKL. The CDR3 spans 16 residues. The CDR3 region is CASSQTGGAGGYGYTF. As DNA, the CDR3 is TGCGCCAGCAGCCAAACTGGGGGTGCGGGCGGCTATGGCTACACCTTC.

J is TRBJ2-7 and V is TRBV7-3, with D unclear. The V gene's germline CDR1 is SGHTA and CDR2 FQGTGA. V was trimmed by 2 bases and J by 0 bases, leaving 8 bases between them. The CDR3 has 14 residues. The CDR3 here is CASSLDPSSYEQYF. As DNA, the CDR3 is TGTGCCAGCAGCTTAGACCCCAGCTCCTACGAGCAGTACTTC. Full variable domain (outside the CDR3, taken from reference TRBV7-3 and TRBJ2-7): GAGVSQTPSNKVTEKGKYVELRCDPISGHTALYWYRQSLGQGPEFLIYFQGTGAADDSGLPNDRFFAVRPEGSVSTLKIQRTERGDSAVYLCASSLDPSSYEQYFGPGTRLTVT.

CDR3 amino acids: CASSVKGAVDYGYTF. The CDR3 nucleotides read TGTGCCAGCAGCGTAAAGGGGGCCGTGGACTATGGCTACACCTTC. V usage is TRBV9 and J usage is TRBJ1-2; 7 positions agree with TRBD1. With 1 base clipped from V and 3 bases from J, the junction kept 6 bases outside the gene matches. This CDR3 contains 15 residues. Per the germline V gene, CDR1 is SGDLS and CDR2 is YYNGEE.

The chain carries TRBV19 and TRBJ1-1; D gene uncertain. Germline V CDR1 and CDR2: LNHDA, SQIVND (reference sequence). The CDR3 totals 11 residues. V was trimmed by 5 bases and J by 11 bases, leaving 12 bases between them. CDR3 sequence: CASSVRFSAFF. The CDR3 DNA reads TGTGCCAGTAGTGTACGTTTTAGTGCTTTCTTT.

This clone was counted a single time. For the CDR3, the DNA is TGTGCCAGCACCAGGACAGGAGAGGTTGGTGGCTACACCTTC. It yields the protein CASTRTGEVGGYTF. This chain connects TRBV2 to TRBJ1-2; 7 nucleotides match TRBD1. Germline-derived CDR1 and CDR2 are SNHLY and FYNNEI. The CDR3 contains 14 residues. J was trimmed by 7 bases and V by 7 bases; bases with no gene match: 12.

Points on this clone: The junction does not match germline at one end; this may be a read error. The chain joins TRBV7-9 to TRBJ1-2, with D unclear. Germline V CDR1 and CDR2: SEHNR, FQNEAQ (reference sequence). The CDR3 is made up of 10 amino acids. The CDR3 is CASSHEAFAF. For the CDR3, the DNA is TGTGCCAGCAGCCATGAGGCTTTCGCCTTC.

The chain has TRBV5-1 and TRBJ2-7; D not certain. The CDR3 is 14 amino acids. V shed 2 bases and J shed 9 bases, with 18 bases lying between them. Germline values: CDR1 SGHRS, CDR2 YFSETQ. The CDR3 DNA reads TGCGCCAGCAGCTTCATGCCCTCACTTTTGGGGCAGTACTTC. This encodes CASSFMPSLLGQYF.

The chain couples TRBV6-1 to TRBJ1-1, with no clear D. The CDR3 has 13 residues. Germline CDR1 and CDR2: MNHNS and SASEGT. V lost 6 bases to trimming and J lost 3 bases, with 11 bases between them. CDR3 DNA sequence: TGTGCCAGCAGAAAGGGAACCCACACTGAAGCTTTCTTT. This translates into CASRKGTHTEAFF.